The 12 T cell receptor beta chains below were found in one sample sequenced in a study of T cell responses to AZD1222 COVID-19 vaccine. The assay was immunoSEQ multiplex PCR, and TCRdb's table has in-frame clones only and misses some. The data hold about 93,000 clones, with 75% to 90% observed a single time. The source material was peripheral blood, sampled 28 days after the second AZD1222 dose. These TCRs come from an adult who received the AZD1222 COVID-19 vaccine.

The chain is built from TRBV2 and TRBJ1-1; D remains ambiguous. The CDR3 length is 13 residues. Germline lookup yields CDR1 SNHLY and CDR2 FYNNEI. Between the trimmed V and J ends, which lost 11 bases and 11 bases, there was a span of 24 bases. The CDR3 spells CALQWFSGTLAFF. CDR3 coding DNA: TGTGCCCTGCAGTGGTTTTCGGGAACGTTGGCTTTCTTT.

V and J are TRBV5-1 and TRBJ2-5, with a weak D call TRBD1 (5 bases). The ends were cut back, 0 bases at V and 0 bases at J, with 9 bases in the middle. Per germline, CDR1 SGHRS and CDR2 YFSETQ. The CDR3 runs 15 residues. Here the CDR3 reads CASSLGTRNQETQYF. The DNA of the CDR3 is TGCGCCAGCAGCTTGGGGACAAGGAACCAAGAGACCCAGTACTTC.

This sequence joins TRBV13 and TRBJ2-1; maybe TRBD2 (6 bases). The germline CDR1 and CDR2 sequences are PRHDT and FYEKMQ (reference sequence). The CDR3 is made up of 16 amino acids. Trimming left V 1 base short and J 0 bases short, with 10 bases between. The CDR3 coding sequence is TGTGCCAGCAGCTTAGCCTCGGGAGTCTCCTACAATGAGCAGTTCTTC. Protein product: CASSLASGVSYNEQFF. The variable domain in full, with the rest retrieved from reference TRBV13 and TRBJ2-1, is AAGVIQSPRHLIKEKRETATLKCYPIPRHDTVYWYQQGPGQDPQFLISFYEKMQSDKGSIPDRFSAQQFSDYHSELNMSSLELGDSALYFCASSLASGVSYNEQFFGPGTRLTVL.

The CDR3 coding sequence is TGTGCCAGCTCACCAGGGAGCTATGAGCAGTTCTTC. It specifies CASSPGSYEQFF. This sequence joins TRBV18 and TRBJ2-1; perhaps TRBD2 as D (5 bases). Germline V CDR1 and CDR2: KGHSH, LQKENI. The CDR3 extends over 12 amino acids. Trimming pared 2 bases from V and 8 bases from J, leaving 7 bases between.

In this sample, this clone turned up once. The CDR3 sequence is CASSSTDRHTGELFF. As DNA, the CDR3 is TGTGCCAGCAGTTCCACCGACAGGCACACCGGGGAGCTGTTTTTT. The V gene is TRBV6-2 or TRBV6-3, the J gene TRBJ2-2; D might be TRBD1 (6 bases). The CDR3 spans 15 residues. V lost 4 bases and J 3 bases, leaving 12 bases between the germline ends. CDR1 and CDR2 (germline): MNHEY, SVGEGT.

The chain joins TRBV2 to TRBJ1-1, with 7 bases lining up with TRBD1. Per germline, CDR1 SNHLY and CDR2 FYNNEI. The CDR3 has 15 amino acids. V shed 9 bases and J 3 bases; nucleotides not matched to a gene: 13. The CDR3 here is CASRHRTDRDTEAFF. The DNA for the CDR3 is TGTGCCAGTAGACACAGGACTGACAGGGACACTGAAGCTTTCTTT.

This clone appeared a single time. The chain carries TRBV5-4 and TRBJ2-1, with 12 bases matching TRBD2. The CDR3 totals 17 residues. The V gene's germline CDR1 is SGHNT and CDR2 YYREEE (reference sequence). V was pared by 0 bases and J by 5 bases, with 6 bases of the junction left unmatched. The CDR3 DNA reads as TGTGCCAGCAGCTTGGCCTCGTCTAGCGGGGGGGACAATGAGCAGTTCTTC. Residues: CASSLASSSGGDNEQFF.

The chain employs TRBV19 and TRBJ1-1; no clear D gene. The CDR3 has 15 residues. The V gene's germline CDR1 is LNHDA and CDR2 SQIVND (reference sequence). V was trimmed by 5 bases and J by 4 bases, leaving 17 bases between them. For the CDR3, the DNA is TGTGCCAGTAGTCCGAAACCCGTTAGAGGCACTGAAGCTTTCTTT. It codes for CASSPKPVRGTEAFF. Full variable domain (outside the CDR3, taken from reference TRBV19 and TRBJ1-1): DGGITQSPKYLFRKEGQNVTLSCEQNLNHDAMYWYRQDPGQGLRLIYYSQIVNDFQKGDIAEGYSVSREKKESFPLTVTSAQKNPTAFYLCASSPKPVRGTEAFFGQGTRLTVV.

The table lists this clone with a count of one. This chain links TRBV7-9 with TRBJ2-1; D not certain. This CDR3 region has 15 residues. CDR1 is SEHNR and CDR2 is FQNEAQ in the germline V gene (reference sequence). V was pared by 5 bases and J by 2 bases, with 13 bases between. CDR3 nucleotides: TGTGCCAGCAGCCCTCACTCTACGACCTACAATGAGCAGTTCTTC. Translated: CASSPHSTTYNEQFF.

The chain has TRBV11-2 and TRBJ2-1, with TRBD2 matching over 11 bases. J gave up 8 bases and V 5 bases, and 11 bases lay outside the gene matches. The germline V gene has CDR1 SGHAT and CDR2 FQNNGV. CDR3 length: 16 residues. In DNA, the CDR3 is TGTGCCAGCAGCACCCCTAGCGGGAGGTTCCACTATGAGCAGTTCTTC. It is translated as CASSTPSGRFHYEQFF. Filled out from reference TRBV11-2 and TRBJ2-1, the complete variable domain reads EAGVAQSPRYKIIEKRQSVAFWCNPISGHATLYWYQQILGQGPKLLIQFQNNGVVDDSQLPKDRFSAERLKGVDSTLKIQPAKLEDSAVYLCASSTPSGRFHYEQFFGPGTRLTVL.

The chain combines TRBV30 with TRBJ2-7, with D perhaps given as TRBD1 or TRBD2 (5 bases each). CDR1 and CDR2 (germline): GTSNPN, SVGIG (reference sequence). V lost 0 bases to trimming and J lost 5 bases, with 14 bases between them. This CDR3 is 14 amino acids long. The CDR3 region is CAWSVLDGTHEQYF. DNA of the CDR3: TGTGCCTGGAGTGTACTTGACGGGACCCACGAGCAGTACTTC. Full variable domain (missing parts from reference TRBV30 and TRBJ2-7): SQTIHQWPATLVQPVGSPLSLECTVEGTSNPNLYWYRQAAGRGLQLLFYSVGIGQISSEVPQNLSASRPQDRQFILSSKKLLLSDSGFYLCAWSVLDGTHEQYFGPGTRLTVT.

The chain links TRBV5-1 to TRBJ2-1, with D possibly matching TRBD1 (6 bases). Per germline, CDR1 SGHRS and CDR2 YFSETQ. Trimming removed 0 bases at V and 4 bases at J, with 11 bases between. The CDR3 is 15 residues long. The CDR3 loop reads CASSLAGRGYNEQFF. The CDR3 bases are TGCGCCAGCAGCTTGGCCGGCAGGGGATACAATGAGCAGTTCTTC.